This T cell receptor beta chain was profiled in a study of blood T cell repertoires in COVID-19. Study-level background: Collection of acute and convalescent COVID-19 samples took place in the United States, Italy and Spain. Sources were T cells, B-cell-depleted T cells, or PBMCs; the material itself was cDNA or gDNA.

Per the original data handling: Reference gene primer amplification in the assay estimated nucleated cell counts. The table came from immunoSEQ multiplex PCR; TCRdb's copy has only in-frame clones and leaves some out. That table gives V, J and clone size, and the DNA gave D and trimming. The table has some 66,000 clones, approximately 90% seen once. The germline V gene encodes CDR1 SGHKS and CDR2 YYEKEE (reference sequence). This CDR3 is 15 amino acids long. Trimming removed 2 bases from V and 5 bases from J; junction bases left unmatched: 6. Sequencing was performed on peripheral blood. The TCR originated in a human donor in a cohort sampled during active COVID-19. This chain uses TRBV5-5 with TRBJ2-1, with TRBD1 identical over 8 bases. The CDR3 DNA reads as TGTGCCAGCAGCTTACAGGGGGTGACCCACAATGAGCAGTTCTTC. This encodes CASSLQGVTHNEQFF.